A single sample gave rise to the 21 T cell receptor beta chains below, sequenced in a study of sequential checkpoint blockade in melanoma. TCRdb keeps only in-frame clones here, not all; method: immunoSEQ multiplex PCR. This repertoire shows roughly 13,000 clones, roughly 65% found once; its top ten account for approximately 22%. Treatment: randomized to nivolumab then ipilimumab (arm A) or the reverse (arm B). Sequences were derived from CD8+ T cells sorted from blood (inferred from file names), sampled from a patient given nivolumab and ipilimumab in sequence. The receptors were sampled from a human donor with melanoma.

The chain is built from TRBV19 and TRBJ1-4, with 10 bases lining up with TRBD1. Unmatched junction bases numbered 7, after V lost 8 bases and J lost 1 base. The CDR3 has 16 amino acids. Germline CDR1 reads LNHDA; CDR2 reads SQIVND (reference sequence). The CDR3: CASFPGQGKTNEKLFF. The CDR3 bases are TGTGCCAGTTTCCCGGGACAGGGGAAAACTAATGAAAAACTGTTTTTT.

This clone was observed a handful of times. The J gene is TRBJ2-2, the V gene TRBV7-9, with D perhaps matching TRBD2 (5 bases). There are 14 residues in the CDR3. Trimming left V 4 bases short and J 0 bases short, with 6 bases between. Germline-derived CDR1 and CDR2 are SEHNR and FQNEAQ (reference sequence). For the CDR3, the DNA is TGTGCCAGCAGCTGGACTTCGAACACCGGGGAGCTGTTTTTT. This codes for CASSWTSNTGELFF.

The chain joins TRBV30 to TRBJ2-7; perhaps TRBD1 as D (5 bases). V lost 3 bases, J lost 3 bases, and 15 bases lay in between. The CDR3 runs to 14 residues. Per germline, CDR1 GTSNPN and CDR2 SVGIG (reference sequence). The chain's CDR3 is CAWSLRRRVYEQYF. CDR3 in DNA: TGTGCCTGGAGCCTCCGGCGCAGGGTCTACGAGCAGTACTTC.

The J gene is TRBJ2-5, the V gene TRBV19; 10 bases agree with TRBD2. Judging by the DNA end, TRBJ2-7 fits better; the J call may be wrong. Germline lookup yields CDR1 LNHDA and CDR2 SQIVND (reference sequence). The CDR3 covers 15 residues. The CDR3 sequence: CASSPGLASSYEQYF. CDR3 coding DNA: TGTGCCAGTAGTCCGGGACTAGCGAGCTCCTACGAGCAGTACTTC.

The CDR3 region has the DNA TGTGCCAGCAGCCCTCGGACAGGTCGGGGGGAGACCCAGTACTTC. This sequence encodes CASSPRTGRGETQYF. The chain employs TRBV9 and TRBJ2-5, with a weak D call TRBD1 (7 bases). The germline V gene has CDR1 SGDLS and CDR2 YYNGEE. This CDR3 is built from 15 residues. The ends were cut back, 4 bases at V and 5 bases at J, with 18 bases in the middle. The full variable domain, its missing parts supplied by reference TRBV9 and TRBJ2-5, is DSGVTQTPKHLITATGQRVTLRCSPRSGDLSVYWYQQSLDQGLQFLIQYYNGEERAKGNILERFSAQQFPDLHSELNLSSLELGDSALYFCASSPRTGRGETQYFGPGTRLLVL.

This chain joins TRBV29-1 and TRBJ2-3; D not resolved. The CDR3 totals 13 residues. Trimming cost V 4 bases and J 0 bases, with 8 bases left between them. From germline, CDR1 is SQVTM and CDR2 ANQGSEA. The CDR3 DNA reads as TGCAGCGTTGTGAGCCTTAGCACAGATACGCAGTATTTT. This translates into CSVVSLSTDTQYF.

The chain employs TRBV2 and TRBJ2-7; perhaps TRBD1 as D (6 bases). CDR1 is SNHLY, CDR2 FYNNEI, per germline. The ends were cut back, 9 bases at V and 7 bases at J, with 25 bases in the middle. This CDR3 spans 15 amino acids. The CDR3 sequence is CASTTGPKLLWEQYF. CDR3 DNA sequence: TGTGCCAGTACAACAGGGCCCAAACTCTTATGGGAGCAGTACTTC.

The gene calls are TRBV5-1 and TRBJ2-7; no firm D call. Per the germline V gene, CDR1 is SGHRS and CDR2 is YFSETQ. V was cut by 3 bases and J by 3 bases, with 4 bases left in between. This CDR3 spans 11 amino acids. The CDR3 loop is CASSSSYEQYF. In DNA form, the CDR3 reads TGCGCCAGCAGCTCCAGCTACGAGCAGTACTTC.

V is TRBV7-6 and J is TRBJ2-1; 11 bases line up with TRBD2. The CDR3 runs 16 residues. The J segment lost 4 bases and the V segment lost 2 bases, leaving 4 bases of the junction unmatched. Germline assignment: CDR1 SGHVS and CDR2 FNYEAQ. The DNA of the CDR3 is TGTGCCAGCAGCTTAACGGCTAGCGGGGGGTACAATGAGCAGTTCTTC. Its translation is CASSLTASGGYNEQFF.

This clone is medium-sized (0.01 to 0.1%). V is TRBV15 and J is TRBJ2-1, with a possible D match to TRBD1 (6 bases). This CDR3 contains 16 residues. CDR1 and CDR2 from the germline V gene are LNHNV and YYDKDF (reference sequence). Deletions cut 1 base from V and 2 bases from J, with 12 bases between. The CDR3 here is CATSRASGAPYNEQFF. CDR3 DNA: TGTGCCACCAGCAGAGCGTCAGGGGCTCCCTACAATGAGCAGTTCTTC.

In DNA, the CDR3 is TGCGCCAGCAGTGGCGGACTAGCGGGAGAGGACAATGAGCAGTTCTTC. This sequence encodes CASSGGLAGEDNEQFF. This chain connects TRBV10-2 to TRBJ2-1; TRBD2 matches 13 bases. Per germline, CDR1 WSHSY and CDR2 SAAADI. The junction had 5 bases not matched to a gene; V was cut back by 4 bases and J by 5 bases. The CDR3 contains 16 residues.

The rearrangement links TRBV27 to TRBJ1-1, with D tentatively TRBD1 (6 bases). Germline CDR1 MNHEY, CDR2 SMNVEV (reference sequence). V lost 4 bases and J 3 bases, leaving 21 bases between the germline ends. This CDR3 region has 17 residues. The CDR3 sequence: CASSSKTGGVTDTEAFF. The CDR3 DNA follows: TGTGCCAGCAGTTCTAAGACAGGTGGAGTTACGGACACTGAAGCTTTCTTT.

The chain joins TRBV6-4 to TRBJ2-6; D remains unclear. This CDR3 is built from 15 residues. The ends were cut back, 0 bases at V and 4 bases at J, with 7 bases in the middle. The V gene's germline CDR1 is MRHNA and CDR2 SNTAGT. CDR3 loop: CASSDSSTGANVLTF. DNA for the CDR3: TGTGCCAGCAGTGACTCGTCTACCGGGGCCAACGTCCTGACTTTC.

The gene calls are TRBV18 and TRBJ2-2; D call uncertain. V lost 1 base and J lost 4, with 7 bases in between. The germline V gene has CDR1 KGHSH and CDR2 LQKENI. The CDR3 has 14 residues. The CDR3: CASSPLSGTGELFF. CDR3 in DNA: TGTGCCAGCTCACCACTTTCAGGCACCGGGGAGCTGTTTTTT.

The rearrangement uses TRBV2 and TRBJ2-1; 15 positions agree with TRBD2. The V segment lost 7 bases and the J segment 6 bases; nucleotides outside the gene matches: 7. The CDR3 is made up of 16 amino acids. Germline lookup yields CDR1 SNHLY and CDR2 FYNNEI. The CDR3 protein is CASTDGLAGGGNEQFF. Written as DNA, the CDR3 is TGTGCCAGCACAGACGGACTAGCGGGAGGGGGCAATGAGCAGTTCTTC.

This rearrangement joins TRBV19 to TRBJ1-4; D ambiguous. Germline V gene data show CDR1 as LNHDA and CDR2 as SQIVND (reference sequence). The CDR3 has 14 residues. The V and J ends lost 5 bases and 4 bases respectively, with 11 bases between them. The CDR3 is CASSPHAGNEKLFF. CDR3 DNA sequence: TGTGCCAGTAGTCCTCATGCGGGTAATGAAAAACTGTTTTTT.

The chain recombines TRBV27 with TRBJ2-7; TRBD1 matches at 9 bases. This CDR3 is 20 amino acids long. Trimming at V came to 0 bases and at J to 3 bases, leaving 18 bases not matched to a gene. Germline V gives CDR1 MNHEY, CDR2 SMNVEV (reference sequence). The CDR3 DNA reads as TGTGCCAGCAGTTTATCTAATGGGGACAGGGACTCCTACGGGGTCTACGAGCAGTACTTC. Its protein product is CASSLSNGDRDSYGVYEQYF.

This chain uses TRBV19 with TRBJ2-5; 9 bases fit TRBD1. The J call may be in error: the DNA end matches TRBJ2-7 better. Germline-derived CDR1 and CDR2 are LNHDA and SQIVND (reference sequence). This CDR3 comprises 16 residues. The DNA for the CDR3 is TGTGCCAGTAGTATCGGACAGGGGTCATGGGCCTACGAGCAGTACTTC. It translates to CASSIGQGSWAYEQYF.

This chain joins TRBV7-9 and TRBJ2-1, with D unresolved. Germline CDR1 and CDR2: SEHNR and FQNEAQ (reference sequence). Trimming removed 1 base from V and 5 bases from J, with 6 bases in between. This CDR3 contains 13 residues. The CDR3 DNA reads TGTGCCAGCAGCTTAGTAACTAACAATGAGCAGTTCTTC. Its translation: CASSLVTNNEQFF.

The chain has TRBV6-9 and TRBJ2-5; 7 nucleotides agree with TRBD1. J gave up 5 bases and V 5 bases, and 8 bases lay outside the gene matches. The germline CDR1 and CDR2 sequences are MNHGY and SVAAGI. The CDR3 is 14 residues long. The chain's CDR3 is CASSVIGGGETQYF. For the CDR3, the DNA is TGTGCCAGCAGTGTGATAGGGGGCGGGGAGACCCAGTACTTC.

This clone ranks as medium-sized. V gene TRBV5-1 combines with J gene TRBJ1-1; 9 nucleotides match TRBD1. Trimming cost V 2 bases and J 5 bases; bases outside gene matches: 7. Germline CDR1 SGHRS, CDR2 YFSETQ. This CDR3 has 15 residues. The CDR3 DNA reads TGCGCCAGCAGCTTAGGACAGGGGATGAGAACTGAAGCTTTCTTT. Residues: CASSLGQGMRTEAFF.